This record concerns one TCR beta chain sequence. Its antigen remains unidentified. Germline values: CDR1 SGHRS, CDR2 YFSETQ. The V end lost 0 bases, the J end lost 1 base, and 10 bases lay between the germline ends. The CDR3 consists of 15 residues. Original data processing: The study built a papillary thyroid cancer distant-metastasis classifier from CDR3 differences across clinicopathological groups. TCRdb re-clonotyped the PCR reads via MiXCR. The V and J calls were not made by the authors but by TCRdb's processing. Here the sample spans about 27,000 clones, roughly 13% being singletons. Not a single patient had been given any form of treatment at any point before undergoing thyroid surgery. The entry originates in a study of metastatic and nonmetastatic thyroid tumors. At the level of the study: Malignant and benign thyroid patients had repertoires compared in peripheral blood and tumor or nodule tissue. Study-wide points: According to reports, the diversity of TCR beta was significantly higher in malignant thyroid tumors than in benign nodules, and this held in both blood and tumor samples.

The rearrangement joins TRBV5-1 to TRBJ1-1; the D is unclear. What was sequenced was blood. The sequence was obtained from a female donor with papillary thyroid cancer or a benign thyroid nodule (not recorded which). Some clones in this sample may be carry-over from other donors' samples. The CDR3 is CASSLVPSTNTEAFF. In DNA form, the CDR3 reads TGCGCCAGCAGCTTGGTTCCAAGTACGAACACTGAAGCTTTCTTT.